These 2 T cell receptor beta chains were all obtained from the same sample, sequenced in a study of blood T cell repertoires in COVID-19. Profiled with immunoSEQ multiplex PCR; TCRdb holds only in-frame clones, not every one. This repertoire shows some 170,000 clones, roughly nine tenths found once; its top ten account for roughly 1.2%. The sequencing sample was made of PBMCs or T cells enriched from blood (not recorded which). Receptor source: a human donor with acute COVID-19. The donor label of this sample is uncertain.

CDR3 amino acids: CASGGTGGPNEQYF. For the CDR3, the DNA is TGTGCCAGCGGGGGGACAGGGGGCCCGAACGAGCAGTACTTC. This sequence joins TRBV6-4 and TRBJ2-7, with 12 bases lining up with TRBD1. Germline trimming cut 8 bases from V and 5 bases from J; bases unmatched to any gene: 7. CDR3 size: 14 residues. Germline V gives CDR1 MRHNA, CDR2 SNTAGT.

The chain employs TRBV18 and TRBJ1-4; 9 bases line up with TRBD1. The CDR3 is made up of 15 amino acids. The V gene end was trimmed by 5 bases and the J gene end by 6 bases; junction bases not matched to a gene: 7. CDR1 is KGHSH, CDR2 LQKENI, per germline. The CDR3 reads CASSSRTGADEKLFF. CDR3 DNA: TGTGCCAGCTCATCTAGGACAGGGGCGGATGAAAAACTGTTTTTT.